Following are 28 T cell receptor beta chains from one sample sequenced in a study of blood T cell repertoires in COVID-19. The table came from immunoSEQ multiplex PCR; TCRdb's copy has only in-frame clones and leaves some out. The data contain 90,000 to 150,000 clones, 65% to 90% of them singletons. The source material was peripheral blood. These receptors were collected from a man older than 75 with acute or convalescent COVID-19.

The rearrangement joins TRBV10-3 to TRBJ2-2; D might be TRBD2 (6 bases). This CDR3 is 14 amino acids long. V was pared by 3 bases and J by 7 bases, with 12 bases between. Germline CDR1 ENHRY, CDR2 SYGVKD. This chain's CDR3 is CAISEVLGGGELFF. The DNA for the CDR3 is TGTGCCATCAGTGAAGTCCTGGGGGGCGGGGAGCTGTTTTTT.

J is TRBJ2-2 and V is TRBV9; 10 bases match TRBD2. Germline V gene lookup returns CDR1 SGDLS and CDR2 YYNGEE. The CDR3 loop spans 16 amino acids. The V segment lost 4 bases and the J segment 7 bases; nucleotides outside the gene matches: 10. The CDR3 sequence is CASSPRAGGPVGELFF. DNA of the CDR3: TGTGCCAGCAGCCCAAGAGCGGGAGGGCCGGTCGGGGAGCTGTTTTTT. Combining the CDR3 with reference TRBV9 and TRBJ2-2 gives the whole variable domain DSGVTQTPKHLITATGQRVTLRCSPRSGDLSVYWYQQSLDQGLQFLIQYYNGEERAKGNILERFSAQQFPDLHSELNLSSLELGDSALYFCASSPRAGGPVGELFFGEGSRLTVL.

This rearrangement joins TRBV6-4 to TRBJ2-1, with 11 bases fitting TRBD2. Trimming took 4 bases from V and 6 from J; bases not matched to a gene: 5. The CDR3 length is 15 residues. Per the germline V gene, CDR1 is MRHNA and CDR2 is SNTAGT. The DNA for the CDR3 is TGTGCCAGCAGTGTCTCAGGGACTAGCGGCAATGAGCAGTTCTTC. This translates into CASSVSGTSGNEQFF.

The gene calls are TRBV7-9 and TRBJ1-1, with D possibly TRBD1 on 5 matching bases. Germline CDR1 reads SEHNR; CDR2 reads FQNEAQ (reference sequence). Trimming removed 6 bases from V and 5 bases from J, with 13 bases in between. There are 13 residues in the CDR3. The CDR3: CASRPGTETEAFF. In DNA, the CDR3 is TGTGCCAGCAGACCTGGGACTGAGACTGAAGCTTTCTTT.

The rearrangement joins TRBV28 to TRBJ1-5; no clear D gene. Trimming left V 1 base short and J 6 bases short, with 10 bases between. The CDR3 consists of 14 residues. From germline, CDR1 is MDHEN and CDR2 SYDVKM. The CDR3 DNA follows: TGTGCCAGCAGTTTATCTGGGAGTGCTCAGCCCCAGCATTTT. Its translation is CASSLSGSAQPQHF.

This sequence joins TRBV11-2 and TRBJ1-3; D call uncertain. V lost 8 bases, J lost 0 bases, and 14 bases lay in between. Germline V gives CDR1 SGHAT, CDR2 FQNNGV. This CDR3 spans 15 amino acids. DNA of the CDR3: TGTGCCAGCCATACCCCGGTGTACTCTGGAAACACCATATATTTT. It specifies CASHTPVYSGNTIYF.

The chain links TRBV19 to TRBJ1-5; TRBD1 is a possible D gene (5 bases). The CDR3 has 17 amino acids. With 0 bases removed from V and 1 base from J, the gap between germline ends came to 13 bases. Germline V lookup: CDR1 LNHDA, CDR2 SQIVND (reference sequence). CDR3 sequence: CASSIDRAPGSNQPQHF. For the CDR3, the DNA is TGTGCCAGTAGTATAGACCGGGCCCCAGGGAGCAATCAGCCCCAGCATTTT.

The V call is TRBV30, the J call TRBJ1-2, with TRBD1 identical over 11 bases. In germline, CDR1 is GTSNPN, CDR2 SVGIG (reference sequence). CDR3 size: 15 residues. V gave up 4 bases and J gave up 2 bases; unmatched junction bases: 6. CDR3 sequence (DNA): TGTGCCTGGACCTACGGGACAGGGGGAAACTATGGCTACACCTTC. Amino acid sequence: CAWTYGTGGNYGYTF.

The chain carries TRBV13 and TRBJ2-7, with 10 positions matching TRBD1. Germline trimming cut 4 bases from V and 4 bases from J; bases unmatched to any gene: 10. There are 16 residues in the CDR3. CDR1 is PRHDT and CDR2 is FYEKMQ in the germline V gene (reference sequence). The CDR3 region is CASSSTGQGGRYEQYF. DNA of the CDR3: TGTGCCAGCAGCTCCACAGGACAGGGGGGTAGGTACGAGCAGTACTTC.

The count of this clone is one. This chain links TRBV7-2 with TRBJ2-7; D is unresolved. V lost 3 bases and J lost 4, with 13 bases in between. CDR1 is SGHTA and CDR2 is FQGNSA in the germline V gene. The CDR3 has 14 amino acids. In DNA form, the CDR3 reads TGTGCCAGCAGCTTGACTGGCCTTGGGTACGAGCAGTACTTC. This gives the protein CASSLTGLGYEQYF. Full variable domain (missing parts from reference TRBV7-2 and TRBJ2-7): GAGVSQSPSNKVTEKGKDVELRCDPISGHTALYWYRQSLGQGLEFLIYFQGNSAPDKSGLPSDRFSAERTGGSVSTLTIQRTQQEDSAVYLCASSLTGLGYEQYFGPGTRLTVT.

The chain couples TRBV19 to TRBJ2-7; 11 positions agree with TRBD2. Looked up from germline, CDR1 is LNHDA and CDR2 is SQIVND (reference sequence). Unmatched junction bases numbered 6, after V lost 5 bases and J lost 3 bases. The CDR3 has 15 amino acids. This chain's CDR3 is CASSLGLAVGYEQYF. CDR3 sequence (DNA): TGTGCCAGTAGTCTGGGACTAGCGGTGGGCTACGAGCAGTACTTC.

The rearrangement uses TRBV28 and TRBJ2-7; the match to TRBD1 covers 8 bases. In germline, CDR1 is MDHEN, CDR2 SYDVKM. This CDR3 comprises 15 residues. J gave up 5 bases and V 2 bases, and 8 bases lay outside the gene matches. CDR3 region: CASSLTSAGGDEQYF. CDR3 bases: TGTGCCAGCAGTTTAACTTCGGCAGGGGGCGACGAGCAGTACTTC.

The genes are TRBV28 and TRBJ1-1; D is unclear. In germline, CDR1 is MDHEN, CDR2 SYDVKM. This CDR3 contains 14 residues. Trimming cost V 2 bases and J 0 bases, with 7 bases left between them. The CDR3 is CASSLVALNTEAFF. CDR3 in DNA: TGTGCCAGCAGTTTAGTAGCCTTGAACACTGAAGCTTTCTTT.

This clone was seen more than once but under ten times. The rearrangement joins TRBV5-1 to TRBJ1-6; the D is unclear. V shed 2 bases and J shed 5 bases, with 8 bases lying between them. Germline assignment: CDR1 SGHRS and CDR2 YFSETQ. The CDR3 loop spans 14 amino acids. The CDR3 protein is CASSLSGDNSPLHF. The CDR3 DNA follows: TGCGCCAGCAGCTTATCAGGCGATAATTCACCCCTCCACTTT.

The sample holds a few counts of this clone. The chain is built from TRBV6-5 and TRBJ1-1; D is uncertain. CDR1 is MNHEY, CDR2 SVGAGI, per germline. Trimming removed 0 bases at V and 5 bases at J, with 7 bases between. The CDR3 runs 13 residues. In nucleotides, the CDR3 is TGTGCCAGCAGTTACTCGAGAGAAACTGAAGCTTTCTTT. Its protein is CASSYSRETEAFF.

The genes are TRBV30 and TRBJ1-5; 7 nucleotides line up with TRBD1. Germline V lookup: CDR1 GTSNPN, CDR2 SVGIG (reference sequence). Trimming cost V 1 base and J 1 base; bases outside gene matches: 4. The CDR3 has 15 amino acids. The DNA of the CDR3 is TGTGCCTGGAGTGGATCAGGGGGGAGCAATCAGCCCCAGCATTTT. This encodes CAWSGSGGSNQPQHF. Looking up the rest from reference TRBV30 and TRBJ1-5 gives the full variable domain: SQTIHQWPATLVQPVGSPLSLECTVEGTSNPNLYWYRQAAGRGLQLLFYSVGIGQISSEVPQNLSASRPQDRQFILSSKKLLLSDSGFYLCAWSGSGGSNQPQHFGDGTRLSIL.

This chain joins TRBV5-6 and TRBJ1-2, with 11 bases fitting TRBD1. With 4 bases clipped from V and 1 base from J, the junction kept 9 bases outside the gene matches. This CDR3 is built from 17 residues. The germline V gene encodes CDR1 SGHDT and CDR2 YYEEEE. The CDR3 sequence: CASSRPWDRGVNYGYTF. CDR3 DNA: TGTGCCAGCAGCCGCCCGTGGGACAGGGGGGTTAACTATGGCTACACCTTC.

V gene TRBV4-1 combines with J gene TRBJ2-7, with a possible D match to TRBD1 (5 bases). The CDR3 is 15 residues long. The germline gives CDR1 MGHRA, CDR2 YSYEKL. V gave up 1 base and J gave up 2 bases, with 12 bases separating them. CDR3 amino acids: CASSQVGRAAYEQYF. The CDR3 DNA reads as TGCGCCAGCAGCCAAGTCGGCAGGGCTGCCTACGAGCAGTACTTC.

The chain joins TRBV11-2 to TRBJ2-1; D gene uncertain. Germline CDR1 reads SGHAT; CDR2 reads FQNNGV. V lost 1 base and J lost 5, with 9 bases in between. The CDR3 consists of 14 residues. The CDR3: CASSLVLQNNEQFF. The CDR3 bases are TGTGCCAGCAGCTTAGTCCTACAGAACAATGAGCAGTTCTTC.

This clone has just one count. The chain is built from TRBV5-6 and TRBJ2-4; 7 bases are shared with TRBD1. The germline V gene has CDR1 SGHDT and CDR2 YYEEEE. V lost 2 bases to trimming and J lost 8 bases; unmatched junction nucleotides: 16. The CDR3 loop spans 17 amino acids. The chain's CDR3 is CASSLWGTRDRGYIQYF. The CDR3 bases are TGTGCCAGCAGCTTATGGGGGACCCGGGACAGAGGATACATTCAGTACTTC. The full variable domain, with the rest looked up from reference TRBV5-6 and TRBJ2-4, is DAGVTQSPTHLIKTRGQQVTLRCSPKSGHDTVSWYQQALGQGPQFIFQYYEEEERQRGNFPDRFSGHQFPNYSSELNVNALLLGDSALYLCASSLWGTRDRGYIQYFGAGTRLSVL.

V is TRBV6-5 and J is TRBJ2-1; 12 bases map to TRBD2. Losses at the gene ends were 7 bases for V and 14 bases for J; bases not matched to a gene: 12. Germline V gene lookup returns CDR1 MNHEY and CDR2 SVGAGI. The CDR3 loop spans 14 amino acids. The CDR3 nucleotides read TGTGCCAGCACTCTAACGACTAGCGGGAGTCCAAAGTTCTTC. This encodes CASTLTTSGSPKFF.

This clone appeared once. CDR3 residues: CASRGQASYNSPLHF. CDR3 DNA sequence: TGTGCCAGCAGGGGACAGGCGAGCTATAATTCACCCCTCCACTTT. The chain is built from TRBV27 and TRBJ1-6; 8 nucleotides line up with TRBD1. Per germline, CDR1 MNHEY and CDR2 SMNVEV (reference sequence). The CDR3 totals 15 residues. With 6 bases clipped from V and 3 bases from J, the junction kept 4 bases outside the gene matches.

This clone was observed a few times. The V call is TRBV5-1, the J call TRBJ2-7, with TRBD2 as a possible D gene (6 bases). The CDR3 runs 13 residues. V was pared by 3 bases and J by 4 bases, with 11 bases between. Germline CDR1 reads SGHRS; CDR2 reads YFSETQ. This CDR3 is CASSSSAGYEQYF. In nucleotides, the CDR3 is TGCGCCAGCAGCTCCAGCGCGGGGTACGAGCAGTACTTC.

This chain uses TRBV3-1 (or the pseudogene TRBV3-2) with TRBJ1-5; D is unclear. This CDR3 has 14 amino acids. In germline, CDR1 is LGHDT, CDR2 YNNKEL (reference sequence). V was trimmed by 1 base and J by 7 bases, leaving 11 bases between them. CDR3 amino acids: CASSQGSGSQPQHF. CDR3 nucleotides: TGTGCCAGCAGCCAAGGGTCGGGGTCCCAGCCCCAGCATTTT.

J is TRBJ1-5 and V is TRBV5-4, with TRBD1 identical over 11 bases. The V gene's germline CDR1 is SGHNT and CDR2 YYREEE (reference sequence). The CDR3 extends over 15 amino acids. V shed 4 bases and J 6 bases; nucleotides not matched to a gene: 6. CDR3 sequence reads: CASSRGQGAGQPQHF. The CDR3 DNA follows: TGTGCCAGCAGCCGTGGACAGGGGGCTGGTCAGCCCCAGCATTTT.

The V gene is TRBV6-5, the J gene TRBJ1-1; no firm D call. The V end lost 6 bases, the J end lost 1 base, and 9 bases lay between the germline ends. CDR1 is MNHEY and CDR2 is SVGAGI in the germline V gene. The CDR3 has 13 residues. The DNA of the CDR3 is TGTGCCAGCAGCCAGACACGGAACACTGAAGCTTTCTTT. Protein sequence: CASSQTRNTEAFF.

The chain is built from TRBV5-1 and TRBJ1-1; 7 bases line up with TRBD1. Trimming at V came to 4 bases and at J to 4 bases, leaving 7 bases not matched to a gene. The germline CDR1 and CDR2 sequences are SGHRS and YFSETQ. This CDR3 has 14 residues. The CDR3 loop reads CASSGDRASTEAFF. Here the CDR3 DNA reads TGCGCCAGCAGCGGAGACAGGGCGAGCACTGAAGCTTTCTTT.

The J gene is TRBJ2-1, the V gene TRBV24-1; D call uncertain. Germline V CDR1 and CDR2: KGHDR, SFDVKD. The CDR3 has 16 amino acids. Trimming took off 0 bases at V and 0 bases at J, with 8 bases between the two ends. The CDR3 DNA is TGTGCCACCAGTGATTTGTCACCTAGCTCCTACAATGAGCAGTTCTTC. Translated: CATSDLSPSSYNEQFF.